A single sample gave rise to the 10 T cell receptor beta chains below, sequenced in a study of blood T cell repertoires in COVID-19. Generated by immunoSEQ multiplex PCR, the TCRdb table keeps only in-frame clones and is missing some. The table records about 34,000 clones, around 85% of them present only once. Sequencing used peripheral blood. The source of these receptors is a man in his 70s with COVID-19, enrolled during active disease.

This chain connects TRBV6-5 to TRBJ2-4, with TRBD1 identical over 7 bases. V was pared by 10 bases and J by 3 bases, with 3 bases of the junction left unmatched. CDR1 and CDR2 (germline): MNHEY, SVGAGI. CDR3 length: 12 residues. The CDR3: CATRDSKNIQYF. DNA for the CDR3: TGTGCCACCCGGGACAGCAAAAACATTCAGTACTTC.

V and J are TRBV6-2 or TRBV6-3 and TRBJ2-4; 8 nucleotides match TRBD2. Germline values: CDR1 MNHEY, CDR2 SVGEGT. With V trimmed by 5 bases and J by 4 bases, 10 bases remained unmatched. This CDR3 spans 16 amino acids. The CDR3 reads CASSRPGLGAKNIQYF. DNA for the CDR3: TGTGCCAGCAGTCGGCCGGGACTAGGCGCAAAAAACATTCAGTACTTC.

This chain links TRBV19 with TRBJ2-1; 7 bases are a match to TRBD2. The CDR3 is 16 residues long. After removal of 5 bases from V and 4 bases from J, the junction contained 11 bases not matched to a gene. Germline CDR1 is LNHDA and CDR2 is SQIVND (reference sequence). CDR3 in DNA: TGTGCCAGTAGTCGAGGAACTAGCGAGATATACAATGAGCAGTTCTTC. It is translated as CASSRGTSEIYNEQFF.

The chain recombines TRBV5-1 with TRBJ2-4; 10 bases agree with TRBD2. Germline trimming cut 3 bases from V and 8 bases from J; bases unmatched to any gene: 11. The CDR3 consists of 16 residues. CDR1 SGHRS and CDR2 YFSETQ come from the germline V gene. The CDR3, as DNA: TGCGCCAGCAGCTCCCGACTAGCGGGCGGGGGGCACATTCAGTACTTC. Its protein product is CASSSRLAGGGHIQYF.

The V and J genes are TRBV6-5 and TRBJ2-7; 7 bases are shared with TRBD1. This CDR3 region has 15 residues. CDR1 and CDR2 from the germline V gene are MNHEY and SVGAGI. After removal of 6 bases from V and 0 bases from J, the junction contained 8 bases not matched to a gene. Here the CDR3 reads CASRRTGVISYEQYF. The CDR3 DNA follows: TGTGCCAGCAGGCGTACAGGGGTGATCTCCTACGAGCAGTACTTC.

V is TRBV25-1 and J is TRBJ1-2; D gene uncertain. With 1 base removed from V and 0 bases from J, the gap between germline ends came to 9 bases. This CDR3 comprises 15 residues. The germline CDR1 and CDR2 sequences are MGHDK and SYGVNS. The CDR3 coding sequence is TGTGCCAGCAGTGAATCCCTAGGATCTAACTATGGCTACACCTTC. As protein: CASSESLGSNYGYTF.

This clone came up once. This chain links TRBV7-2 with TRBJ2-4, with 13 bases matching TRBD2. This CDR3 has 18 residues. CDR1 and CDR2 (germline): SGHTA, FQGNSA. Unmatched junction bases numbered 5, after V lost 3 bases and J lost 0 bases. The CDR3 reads CASSFKTSGGGAKNIQYF. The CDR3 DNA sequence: TGTGCCAGCAGCTTTAAAACTAGCGGGGGGGGAGCCAAAAACATTCAGTACTTC.

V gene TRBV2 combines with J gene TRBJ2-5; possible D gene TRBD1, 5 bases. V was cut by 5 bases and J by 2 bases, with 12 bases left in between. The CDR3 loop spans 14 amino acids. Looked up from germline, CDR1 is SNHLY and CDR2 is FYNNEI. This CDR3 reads CASSFMTEQETQYF. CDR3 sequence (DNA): TGTGCCAGCAGTTTCATGACAGAACAAGAGACCCAGTACTTC.

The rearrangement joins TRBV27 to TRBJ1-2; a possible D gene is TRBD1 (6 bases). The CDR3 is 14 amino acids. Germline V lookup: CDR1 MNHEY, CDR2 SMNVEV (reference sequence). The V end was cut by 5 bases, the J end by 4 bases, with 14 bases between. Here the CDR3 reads CASSPGTSVYGYTF. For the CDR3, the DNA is TGTGCCAGCAGTCCCGGGACATCCGTCTATGGCTACACCTTC.

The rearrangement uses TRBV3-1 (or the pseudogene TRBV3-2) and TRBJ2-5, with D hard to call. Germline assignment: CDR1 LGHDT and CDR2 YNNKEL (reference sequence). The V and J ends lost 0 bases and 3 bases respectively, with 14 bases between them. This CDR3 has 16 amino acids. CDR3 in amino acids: CASSQDLSVTKETQYF. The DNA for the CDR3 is TGTGCCAGCAGCCAAGATTTAAGCGTCACCAAAGAGACCCAGTACTTC.